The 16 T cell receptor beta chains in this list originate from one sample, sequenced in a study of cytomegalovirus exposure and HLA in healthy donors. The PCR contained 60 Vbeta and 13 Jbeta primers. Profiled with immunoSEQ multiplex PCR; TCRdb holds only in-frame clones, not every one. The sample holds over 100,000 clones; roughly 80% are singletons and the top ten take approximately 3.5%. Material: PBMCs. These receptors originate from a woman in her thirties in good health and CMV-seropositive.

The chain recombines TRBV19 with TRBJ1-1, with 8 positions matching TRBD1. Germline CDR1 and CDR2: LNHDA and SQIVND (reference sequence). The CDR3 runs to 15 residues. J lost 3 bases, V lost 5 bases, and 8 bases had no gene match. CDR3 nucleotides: TGTGCCAGTAGTCCCCGACAGGGGCGCCACACTGAAGCTTTCTTT. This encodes CASSPRQGRHTEAFF.

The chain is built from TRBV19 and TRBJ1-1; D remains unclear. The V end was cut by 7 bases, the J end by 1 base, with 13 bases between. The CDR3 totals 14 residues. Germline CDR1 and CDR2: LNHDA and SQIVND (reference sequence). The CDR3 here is CASTRPGRNTEAFF. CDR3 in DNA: TGTGCCAGTACTAGACCGGGGAGGAACACTGAAGCTTTCTTT.

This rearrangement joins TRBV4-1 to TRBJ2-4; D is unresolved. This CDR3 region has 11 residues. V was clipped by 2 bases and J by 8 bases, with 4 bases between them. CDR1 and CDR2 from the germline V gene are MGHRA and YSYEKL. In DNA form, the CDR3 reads TGCGCCAGCAGCCAATCGGACATTCAGTACTTC. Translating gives CASSQSDIQYF.

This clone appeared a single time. The CDR3 protein is CASSVEGAASDEQYF. CDR3 coding DNA: TGTGCCAGCAGCGTAGAGGGGGCAGCATCGGACGAGCAGTACTTC. V usage is TRBV9 and J usage is TRBJ2-7, with 7 bases aligning to TRBD1. The CDR3 length is 15 residues. J lost 5 bases, V lost 0 bases, and 8 bases had no gene match. Germline CDR1 reads SGDLS; CDR2 reads YYNGEE.

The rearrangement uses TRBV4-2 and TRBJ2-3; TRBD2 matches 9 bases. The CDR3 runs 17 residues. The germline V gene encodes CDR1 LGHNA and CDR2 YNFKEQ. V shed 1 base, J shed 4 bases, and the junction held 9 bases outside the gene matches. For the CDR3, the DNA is TGTGCCAGCAGCCAAGGGGCCCCGCGGGGGGGTCCAGATACGCAGTATTTT. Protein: CASSQGAPRGGPDTQYF.

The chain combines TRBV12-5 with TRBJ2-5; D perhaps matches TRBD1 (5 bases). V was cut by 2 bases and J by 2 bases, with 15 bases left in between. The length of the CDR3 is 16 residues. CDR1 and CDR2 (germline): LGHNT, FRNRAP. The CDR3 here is CASGLIQVLGQETQYF. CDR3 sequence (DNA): TGTGCTAGTGGTTTGATACAGGTCCTGGGGCAAGAGACCCAGTACTTC.

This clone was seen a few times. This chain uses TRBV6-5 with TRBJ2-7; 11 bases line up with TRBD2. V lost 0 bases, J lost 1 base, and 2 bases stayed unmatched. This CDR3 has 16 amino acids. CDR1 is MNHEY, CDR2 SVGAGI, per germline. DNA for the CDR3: TGTGCCAGCAGTTACTCTGGACTAGCGGGTTCCTACGAGCAGTACTTC. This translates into CASSYSGLAGSYEQYF.

As DNA, the CDR3 is TGTGCCAGCAGCTTAATGGGACATGGAGGAATTCCTGGCTATGGCTACACCTTC. Its protein product is CASSLMGHGGIPGYGYTF. The chain employs TRBV11-2 and TRBJ1-2, with D maybe TRBD1 (6 bases). The V and J ends lost 2 bases and 4 bases respectively, with 23 bases between them. Germline CDR1 is SGHAT and CDR2 is FQNNGV. This CDR3 contains 18 residues.

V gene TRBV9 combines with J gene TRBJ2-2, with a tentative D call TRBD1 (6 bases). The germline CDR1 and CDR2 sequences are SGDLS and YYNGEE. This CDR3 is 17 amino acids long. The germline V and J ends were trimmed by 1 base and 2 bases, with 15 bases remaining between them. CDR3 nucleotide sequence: TGTGCCAGCAGCGTATATGGGACACCAGAAAACACCGGGGAGCTGTTTTTT. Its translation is CASSVYGTPENTGELFF.

The CDR3: CASSPPSAVRDTQYF. In DNA form, the CDR3 reads TGTGCCAGCAGCCCGCCTAGCGCCGTCAGAGATACGCAGTATTTT. The chain carries TRBV7-2 and TRBJ2-3; a possible D gene is TRBD2 (6 bases). The V end was cut by 5 bases, the J end by 5 bases, with 17 bases between. Per germline, CDR1 SGHTA and CDR2 FQGNSA. This CDR3 contains 15 residues.

The CDR3 sequence is CASTVGAPGETQYF. CDR3 DNA sequence: TGTGCCAGCACCGTTGGAGCCCCGGGGGAGACCCAGTACTTC. The V gene is TRBV6-1, the J gene TRBJ2-5; the D gene is possibly TRBD2 (5 bases). There are 14 residues in the CDR3. The V end lost 7 bases, the J end lost 5 bases, and 17 bases lay between the germline ends. Germline assignment: CDR1 MNHNS and CDR2 SASEGT.

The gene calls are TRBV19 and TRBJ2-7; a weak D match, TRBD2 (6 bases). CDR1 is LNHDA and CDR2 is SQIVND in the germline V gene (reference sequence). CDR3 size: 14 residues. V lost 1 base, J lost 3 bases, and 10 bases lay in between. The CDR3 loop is CASSIAIADYEQYF. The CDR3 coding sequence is TGTGCCAGTAGTATAGCAATAGCGGACTACGAGCAGTACTTC.

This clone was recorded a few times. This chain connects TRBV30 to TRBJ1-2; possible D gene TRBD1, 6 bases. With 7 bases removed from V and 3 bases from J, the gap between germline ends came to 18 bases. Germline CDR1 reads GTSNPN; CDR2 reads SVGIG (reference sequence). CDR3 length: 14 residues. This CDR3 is CASKGYRADYGYTF. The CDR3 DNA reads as TGTGCCTCTAAGGGTTACAGGGCTGACTATGGCTACACCTTC.

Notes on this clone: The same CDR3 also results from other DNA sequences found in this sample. CDR3 nucleotide sequence: TGTGCCAGCAGTGTGGCGGGTGATAATTCACCCCTCCACTTT. This encodes CASSVAGDNSPLHF. The chain recombines TRBV2 with TRBJ1-6, with D unresolved. CDR1 is SNHLY and CDR2 is FYNNEI in the germline V gene. CDR3 length: 14 amino acids. Trimming removed 4 bases at V and 5 bases at J, with 9 bases between. Full variable domain (outside the CDR3, taken from reference TRBV2 and TRBJ1-6): EPEVTQTPSHQVTQMGQEVILRCVPISNHLYFYWYRQILGQKVEFLVSFYNNEISEKSEIFDDQFSVERPDGSNFTLKIRSTKLEDSAMYFCASSVAGDNSPLHFGNGTRLTVT.

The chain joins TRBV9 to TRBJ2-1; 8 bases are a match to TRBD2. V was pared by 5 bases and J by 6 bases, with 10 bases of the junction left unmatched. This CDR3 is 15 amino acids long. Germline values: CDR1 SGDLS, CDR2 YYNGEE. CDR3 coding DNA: TGTGCCAGCAGGCCCTCCGGGGGGGAGGGCAATGAGCAGTTCTTC. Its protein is CASRPSGGEGNEQFF.

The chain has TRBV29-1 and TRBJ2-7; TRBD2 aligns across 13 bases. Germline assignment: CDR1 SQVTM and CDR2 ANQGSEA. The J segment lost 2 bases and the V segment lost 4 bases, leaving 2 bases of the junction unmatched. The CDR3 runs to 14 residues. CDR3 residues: CSVVGTSGTYEQYF. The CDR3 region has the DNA TGCAGCGTTGTCGGGACTAGCGGGACCTACGAGCAGTACTTC.